The 15 T cell receptor beta chains presented below share a single source sample, sequenced in a study of identical twins. One entry per CDR3 protein, called by TCRdb with MiXCR from the 5' RACE reads. The data hold approximately 230,000 distinct CDR3 sequences, with around an eighth observed a single time. Input material: memory (CD45RO+) T cells sorted from blood. These receptors came from a young woman in good health.

This clonotype was recorded a few times. V is TRBV5-1 and J is TRBJ2-7; D is ambiguous. The germline V gene encodes CDR1 SGHRS and CDR2 YFSETQ. The CDR3 covers 13 residues. The V end was cut by 2 bases, the J end by 2 bases, with 8 bases between. CDR3 coding DNA: TGCGCCAGCAGCTTAAAAGGAACCTACGAGCAGTACTTC. Translating it yields CASSLKGTYEQYF.

This chain uses TRBV30 with TRBJ1-2; D ambiguous. Trimming took off 2 bases at V and 6 bases at J, with 16 bases between the two ends. The germline gives CDR1 GTSNPN, CDR2 SVGIG (reference sequence). The length of the CDR3 is 14 residues. The CDR3 here is CAWSPKRESHGYTF. In DNA form, the CDR3 reads TGTGCCTGGAGTCCCAAAAGGGAGTCCCATGGCTACACCTTC.

This sequence joins TRBV3-1 and TRBJ2-1, with unresolved D. Germline V lookup: CDR1 LGHDT, CDR2 YNNKEL (reference sequence). There are 13 residues in the CDR3. Trimming shortened V by 1 base and J by 5 bases, and 6 bases separated the two germline ends. The DNA for the CDR3 is TGTGCCAGCAGCCAAGCCCCGAACAATGAGCAGTTCTTC. It encodes CASSQAPNNEQFF.

This chain uses TRBV6-5 with TRBJ1-2, with 9 nucleotides matching TRBD1. V dropped 7 bases and J dropped 3; count of bases not matched to a gene: 6. The germline CDR1 and CDR2 sequences are MNHEY and SVGAGI. This CDR3 spans 14 amino acids. The CDR3 coding sequence is TGTGCCAGCATTACGGGACAGGGCCACTATGGCTACACCTTC. The encoded protein is CASITGQGHYGYTF.

This clonotype has at least ten counts. The V and J genes are TRBV10-3 and TRBJ2-2; 8 bases are shared with TRBD1. The germline gives CDR1 ENHRY, CDR2 SYGVKD. This CDR3 region has 14 residues. The V and J ends lost 10 bases and 1 base, in that order; junction bases with no gene match: 5. The CDR3 DNA follows: TGTGCCACCTACGACAGGGGGAACACCGGGGAGCTGTTTTTT. Translation: CATYDRGNTGELFF.

For this clonotype: The conserved final phenylalanine or tryptophan is absent from the CDR3, which likely points to a read error. The chain uses TRBV5-5 and TRBJ2-7; TRBD1 aligns across 9 bases. The CDR3 consists of 15 residues. Germline CDR1 SGHKS, CDR2 YYEKEE (reference sequence). Trimming took 5 bases from V and 3 from J; bases not matched to a gene: 9. The CDR3: CASRDRTGDIYEQYS. The CDR3 DNA reads as TGTGCCAGCAGGGACCGGACAGGGGACATCTACGAGCAGTACTCC.

In this sample, this clonotype turned up many times. The chain couples TRBV5-1 to TRBJ1-1; the D gene is possibly TRBD1 (5 bases). Trimming removed 7 bases at V and 1 base at J, with 14 bases between. CDR1 SGHRS and CDR2 YFSETQ come from the germline V gene. The CDR3 consists of 14 residues. CDR3: CASAGGGRNTEAFF. Written as DNA, the CDR3 is TGCGCCAGCGCGGGGGGGGGAAGGAACACTGAAGCTTTCTTT.

This clonotype was detected a few times. CDR3 bases: TGTGCCAGCAGCTCCGGGGGGGGGACTAGCGGATACAATGAGCAGTTCTTC. As protein: CASSSGGGTSGYNEQFF. The J gene is TRBJ2-1, the V gene TRBV6-2 or TRBV6-3, with 11 positions matching TRBD2. V was clipped by 6 bases and J by 4 bases; unmatched bases: 11. The germline V gene has CDR1 MNHEY and CDR2 SVGEGT. CDR3 length: 17 amino acids.

V gene TRBV12-3 or TRBV12-4 combines with J gene TRBJ2-3; D gene uncertain. V lost 6 bases and J lost 0, with 13 bases in between. CDR3 size: 15 residues. CDR3 sequence (DNA): TGTGCCAGCAGACGACGCGAAGCTAGCACAGATACGCAGTATTTT. Protein: CASRRREASTDTQYF.

In DNA form, the CDR3 reads TGTGCCAGCAGTTTGAGGGTAATGAACACCGGGGAGCTGTTTTTT. Protein sequence: CASSLRVMNTGELFF. V gene TRBV12-3 or TRBV12-4 combines with J gene TRBJ2-2, with D tentatively TRBD2 (5 bases). V was clipped by 3 bases and J by 1 base, with 9 bases between them. This CDR3 spans 15 amino acids.

The chain has TRBV12-3 or TRBV12-4 and TRBJ2-1; 7 nucleotides agree with TRBD2. V trimming: 3 bases; J trimming: 14 bases; junction bases outside the gene matches: 7. The CDR3 is made up of 12 amino acids. CDR3 sequence (DNA): TGTGCCAGCAGTTTTAATAGGGGAGGGAAGTTCTTC. It yields the protein CASSFNRGGKFF.

This clonotype occurred many times. The chain uses TRBV7-9 and TRBJ2-1; D is ambiguous. There are 16 residues in the CDR3. The V gene lost 4 bases and the J gene lost 0 bases, with 13 bases spanning the gap. Germline CDR1 SEHNR, CDR2 FQNEAQ (reference sequence). The CDR3 reads CASSYSAGSSYNEQFF. The CDR3 DNA is TGTGCCAGCAGCTACTCCGCTGGAAGCTCCTACAATGAGCAGTTCTTC.

The chain employs TRBV20-1 and TRBJ2-1; TRBD1 aligns across 9 bases. This CDR3 region has 16 residues. Trimming at V came to 0 bases and at J to 4 bases, leaving 7 bases not matched to a gene. The V gene's germline CDR1 is DFQATT and CDR2 SNEGSKA (reference sequence). The chain's CDR3 is CSARDNGQGRYNEQFF. The CDR3 DNA reads TGCAGTGCTAGAGATAATGGACAGGGGAGGTACAATGAGCAGTTCTTC.

This sequence joins TRBV5-5 and TRBJ1-4; D perhaps matches TRBD1 (5 bases). V lost 1 base, J lost 6 bases, and 7 bases lay in between. This CDR3 comprises 13 residues. The germline CDR1 and CDR2 sequences are SGHKS and YYEKEE (reference sequence). CDR3 in DNA: TGTGCCAGCAGCTTGAGAGGGGATGAAAAACTGTTTTTT. Translated, it gives CASSLRGDEKLFF.

This clonotype was counted many times. The rearrangement uses TRBV5-1 and TRBJ2-3, with D perhaps assigned TRBD1 or TRBD2 (5 bases each). Germline CDR1 reads SGHRS; CDR2 reads YFSETQ. The CDR3 covers 14 residues. V dropped 0 bases and J dropped 1 base, with 6 bases sitting between them. In DNA form, the CDR3 reads TGCGCCAGCAGCTTGGGGGGACGCACAGATACGCAGTATTTT. Its protein product is CASSLGGRTDTQYF.